Listed below are T cell receptor beta chains from one sample, sequenced in a study of cytomegalovirus exposure and HLA in healthy donors. The data were produced by immunoSEQ multiplex PCR, yet TCRdb's version contains in-frame clones alone and is incomplete. Found here are 150,000 or so clones, over 60% of them singletons; the top ten hold roughly 3.1%. Sequencing input: PBMCs. All receptors derive from a woman aged 30 to 39 in good health and CMV-seropositive. CDR3s include the opening cysteine and the closing phenylalanine or tryptophan. Each record gives: D gene, V gene, clone size, J gene, CDR3 protein, CDR3 DNA. D genes are given only for firm matches. Only part of the rows carry a size: once, few, many, or a class if the clone is expanded.

D: -
V: TRBV20-1
size: -
J: TRBJ1-2
CDR3: CSAKRRYGYTF
DNA: TGCAGTGCTAAGCGAAGGTATGGCTACACCTTC

D: TRBD1
V: TRBV28
size: few
J: TRBJ1-3
CDR3: CASSLVDRGVNTIYF
DNA: TGTGCCAGCAGTTTGGTCGACAGGGGTGTAAACACCATATATTTT

D: TRBD2
V: TRBV4-1
size: -
J: TRBJ2-7
CDR3: CASSQLAGGPSAGEQYF
DNA: TGCGCCAGCAGCCAGCTAGCGGGAGGGCCCTCGGCGGGCGAGCAGTACTTC

D: TRBD1
V: TRBV9
size: -
J: TRBJ2-7
CDR3: CASSEGTVSYEQYF
DNA: TGTGCCAGCAGCGAGGGGACAGTCTCCTACGAGCAGTACTTC

D: -
V: TRBV7-2
size: once
J: TRBJ1-4
CDR3: CASSIRGAGEKLFF
DNA: TGTGCCAGCAGCATCAGGGGCGCAGGTGAAAAACTGTTTTTT

D: -
V: TRBV5-6
size: -
J: TRBJ1-2
CDR3: CASSLLNSGGVYGYTF
DNA: TGTGCCAGCAGCTTGTTGAATTCCGGGGGGGTCTATGGCTACACCTTC

D: TRBD1
V: TRBV5-1
size: -
J: TRBJ1-3
CDR3: CASSLEQGMGNTIYF
DNA: TGCGCCAGCAGCTTGGAACAGGGGATGGGAAACACCATATATTTT

D: -
V: TRBV7-9
size: -
J: TRBJ1-2
CDR3: CASSPSTAAYGYTF
DNA: TGTGCCAGCAGCCCTTCCACAGCGGCCTATGGCTACACCTTC

D: TRBD2
V: TRBV29-1
size: -
J: TRBJ2-5
CDR3: CSANPSGRKTQYF
DNA: TGCAGCGCCAACCCTAGCGGGCGGAAGACCCAGTACTTC

D: TRBD2
V: TRBV7-9
size: -
J: TRBJ2-7
CDR3: CASSVSGESYEQYF
DNA: TGTGCCAGCTCGGTTAGCGGGGAATCCTACGAGCAGTACTTC

D: -
V: TRBV5-4
size: once
J: TRBJ2-5
CDR3: CASSLKTEETQYF
DNA: TGTGCCAGCAGCTTGAAGACAGAAGAGACCCAGTACTTC

D: -
V: TRBV7-9
size: -
J: TRBJ1-4
CDR3: CASSSGRGEKLFF
DNA: TGTGCCAGCAGCTCGGGTCGGGGTGAAAAACTGTTTTTT

D: -
V: TRBV4-1
size: -
J: TRBJ2-7
CDR3: CASSQDIIQGYEQYF
DNA: TGCGCCAGCAGCCAAGATATAATTCAGGGCTACGAGCAGTACTTC

D: TRBD2
V: TRBV5-1
size: -
J: TRBJ2-1
CDR3: CASSASSGGYNEQFF
DNA: TGCGCCAGCAGCGCCTCTAGCGGGGGGTACAATGAGCAGTTCTTC

D: TRBD1
V: TRBV7-9
size: few
J: TRBJ2-1
CDR3: CASSLRDSGQGRYNEQFF
DNA: TGTGCCAGCAGCTTAAGGGACAGCGGTCAGGGCCGCTACAATGAGCAGTTCTTC

D: TRBD2
V: TRBV10-1
size: -
J: TRBJ2-1
CDR3: CASSDLAGGSSYNEQFF
DNA: TGCGCCAGCAGTGATTTAGCGGGAGGCAGCTCCTACAATGAGCAGTTCTTC

D: TRBD1
V: TRBV10-1
size: -
J: TRBJ2-7
CDR3: CARTGLESVTTYEQYF
DNA: TGCGCCAGGACAGGGTTGGAGAGCGTGACGACCTACGAGCAGTACTTC

D: TRBD1
V: TRBV6-1
size: few
J: TRBJ2-5
CDR3: CASSEGTEETQYF
DNA: TGTGCCAGCAGTGAGGGGACAGAAGAGACCCAGTACTTC

D: TRBD1
V: TRBV5-1
size: -
J: TRBJ2-7
CDR3: CASSWTGGSYEQYF
DNA: TGCGCCAGCAGCTGGACAGGGGGCTCCTACGAGCAGTACTTC

D: -
V: TRBV5-6
size: -
J: TRBJ2-1
CDR3: CASSLSNSYNEQFF
DNA: TGTGCCAGCAGCTTGTCTAACTCCTACAATGAGCAGTTCTTC

D: -
V: TRBV30
size: -
J: TRBJ1-5
CDR3: CAWSVSGFQPQHF
DNA: TGTGCCTGGAGTGTATCCGGGTTTCAGCCCCAGCATTTT

D: TRBD2
V: TRBV7-6
size: few
J: TRBJ2-5
CDR3: CASSSEFGGIKTQYF
DNA: TGTGCCAGCAGCTCGGAATTCGGGGGGATAAAGACCCAGTACTTC

D: TRBD1
V: TRBV5-6
size: once
J: TRBJ1-2
CDR3: CASSILDRGVDSGYTF
DNA: TGTGCCAGCAGCATCCTGGACAGGGGTGTGGATTCTGGCTACACCTTC

D: -
V: TRBV7-9
size: few
J: TRBJ2-7
CDR3: CASSPLFEQYF
DNA: TGTGCCAGCAGCCCATTGTTCGAGCAGTACTTC

D: -
V: TRBV11-3
size: -
J: TRBJ2-7
CDR3: CASSLTDLSYEQYF
DNA: TGTGCCAGCAGCTTAACCGACTTATCCTACGAGCAGTACTTC

D: -
V: TRBV5-6
size: few
J: TRBJ2-7
CDR3: CASSLAREQYF
DNA: TGTGCCAGCAGCTTGGCGAGAGAACAGTACTTC

D: -
V: TRBV10-2
size: -
J: TRBJ1-2
CDR3: CASSESPDYGYTF
DNA: TGCGCCAGCAGTGAGTCACCAGACTATGGCTACACCTTC

D: TRBD2
V: TRBV28
size: -
J: TRBJ2-1
CDR3: CASSSLAGEMEQFF
DNA: TGTGCCAGCAGTTCACTAGCGGGGGAGATGGAGCAGTTCTTC

D: TRBD2
V: TRBV6-5
size: -
J: TRBJ2-5
CDR3: CASSYAASGVQETQYF
DNA: TGTGCCAGCAGTTACGCCGCGAGCGGGGTTCAAGAGACCCAGTACTTC

D: TRBD2
V: TRBV15
size: -
J: TRBJ2-7
CDR3: CATSRDPSGTTFYEQYF
DNA: TGTGCCACCAGCAGAGATCCTTCCGGGACTACCTTCTACGAGCAGTACTTC

D: TRBD1
V: TRBV30
size: few
J: TRBJ1-1
CDR3: CAWRVYRNRGPGTEAFF
DNA: TGTGCCTGGAGGGTGTACCGAAACAGGGGGCCGGGCACTGAAGCTTTCTTT